This T cell receptor (beta chain) was obtained from a study of T-cell reconstitution after alpha-beta-depleted transplantation in children (dated by TCRdb to the mid-2010s). Looking at the study overall: T-cell immune reconstitution after TCRalphabeta/CD19-depleted allogeneic hematopoietic cell transplantation in children was quantitatively tracked in the study by means of TCR repertoire profiling.

The library was generated by PCR. Sequencing instrument: Illumina HiSeq 2500. To normalize quantification of the TCRbeta repertoire, the TCR libraries were built with molecular barcoding that relied on unique molecular identifiers. Using fastp trimming at Q25 and MiXCR clonotype assembly, TCRdb reanalyzed the public sequencing data and kept in-frame beta chains. Entries are consolidated by CDR3 protein sequence, retaining the most common genes and DNA. The sample table lists around 580,000 distinct CDR3 sequences, more than 20% of them with a count of one. The ten most abundant clones make up around a third of the sample. This clonotype was picked up a small number of times. Its antigen target is currently unknown. One base away there is no much larger clone; base qualities are not given. Overall study results and their limits: Over subsequent months, a decline in hyperexpanded clone frequencies was noted, and after one year, T-cell counts and TCRbeta diversity were mostly ascribed to newly produced T cells. In some patients, the high TCRbeta diversity seen at day 60 was put down to recipient T cells and intrathymic progenitors that had survived conditioning. Apparently early alphabetaT-cell count recovery about two months after transplant reportedly relied on only several hundred rapidly expanded clones derived from non-depleted graft cells.

Taken from cysteine to phenylalanine, the CDR3 has 16 residues. Kept here is only the CDR3 DNA, which spans 48 bases and is read in frame from base 1. Trimming accounts for 2 bases at V and 6 bases at J, while the number of junction bases matched to no gene is 5. Sequences SGHAT (CDR1) and FQNNGV (CDR2) are obtained from the germline V gene. Reading the label with the study, this specimen's treatment or condition is: allogeneic hematopoietic cell transplantation with graft depleted of TCRalphabeta T cells and CD19 B cells. TCRalphabeta/CD19-depleted allogeneic hematopoietic cell grafts were given to the transplant recipients, all of whom were children.

The source of this sequence is a boy younger than two with Wiskott-Aldrich syndrome, due to receive a stem cell transplant. The chain joins TRBV11-2 to TRBJ2-3; TRBD2 aligns with 13 central bases. The specimen was PBMCs, collected before TCRalphabeta/CD19-depleted stem cell transplant. The CDR3 has the sequence CASSLRTSGRGDTQYF. DNA sequence: TGTGCCAGCAGCTTACGTACTAGCGGGAGGGGGGATACGCAGTATTTT.